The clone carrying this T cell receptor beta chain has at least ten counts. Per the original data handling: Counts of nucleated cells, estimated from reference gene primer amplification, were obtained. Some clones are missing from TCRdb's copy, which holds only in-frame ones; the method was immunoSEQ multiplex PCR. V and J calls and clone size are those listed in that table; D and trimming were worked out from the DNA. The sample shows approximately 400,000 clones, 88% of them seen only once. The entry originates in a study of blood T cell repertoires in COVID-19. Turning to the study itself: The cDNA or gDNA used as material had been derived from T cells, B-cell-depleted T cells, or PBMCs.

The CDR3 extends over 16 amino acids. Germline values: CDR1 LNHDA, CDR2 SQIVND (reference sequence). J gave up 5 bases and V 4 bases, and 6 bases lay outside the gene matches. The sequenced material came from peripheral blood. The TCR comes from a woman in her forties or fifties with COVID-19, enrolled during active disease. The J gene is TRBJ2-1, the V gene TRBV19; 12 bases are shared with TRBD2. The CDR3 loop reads CASSRVTSGGNNEQFF. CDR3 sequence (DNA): TGTGCCAGTAGTAGGGTGACTAGCGGGGGTAACAATGAGCAGTTCTTC.